This passage covers 25 T cell receptor beta chains from one sample sequenced in a study of CD8+CD57+ T cells in acquired aplastic anemia. Genomic DNA templated the TCR beta VDJ and CDR3 profiling. TCRdb called the reads again in MiXCR, with one record for every CDR3 protein. Seen here are about 210,000 distinct CDR3 sequences, roughly 33% observed once, and the top ten hold more than 0.95%. Sequencing was carried out using sorted CD4+, CD8+, or CD8+CD57+ T cells (not recorded which) from PBMCs. These receptors all come from a human donor in good health, serving as a control.

This clonotype was counted ten times or more. This chain joins TRBV10-3 and TRBJ1-2; TRBD1 matches 11 bases. Germline-derived CDR1 and CDR2 are ENHRY and SYGVKD. V lost 7 bases to trimming and J lost 6 bases; unmatched junction nucleotides: 10. The CDR3 consists of 15 residues. The CDR3 region is CAIMDRGRDIDGYTF. In nucleotides, the CDR3 is TGTGCCATCATGGACAGGGGGCGAGATATAGATGGCTACACCTTC.

This clonotype was observed many times. This chain links TRBV24-1 with TRBJ2-1, with a weak D call TRBD2 (6 bases). The CDR3 sequence is 16 residues long. The ends were cut back, 3 bases at V and 5 bases at J, with 16 bases in the middle. CDR1 is KGHDR, CDR2 SFDVKD, per germline. The CDR3 here is CATSDPLAVGNNEQFF. CDR3 bases: TGTGCCACCAGTGATCCACTAGCAGTCGGGAACAATGAGCAGTTCTTC.

Details on this clonotype: A much more abundant neighbour one base away suggests this may be a read error. The V gene is TRBV20-1, the J gene TRBJ2-7, with TRBD2 matching over 7 bases. Germline CDR1 and CDR2: DFQATT and SNEGSKA (reference sequence). CDR3 length equals 14 residues. CDR3 amino acids: CGARPTSFSYEQYF. CDR3 in DNA: TGCGGTGCTAGACCGACTAGCTTCTCCTACGAGCAGTACTTC.

The gene calls are TRBV9 and TRBJ2-5; D unclear. Trimming cost V 0 bases and J 5 bases, with 8 bases left between them. The CDR3 covers 13 residues. Germline values: CDR1 SGDLS, CDR2 YYNGEE. The CDR3 sequence is CASSVGNSETQYF. For the CDR3, the DNA is TGTGCCAGCAGCGTAGGGAACTCGGAGACCCAGTACTTC.

The table lists this clonotype with many counts. The CDR3 sequence: CATSEGYSEQYF. The CDR3 DNA reads as TGTGCCACCAGTGAGGGGTACAGCGAGCAGTACTTC. The chain employs TRBV24-1 and TRBJ2-7; D remains ambiguous. The germline gives CDR1 KGHDR, CDR2 SFDVKD. Trimming removed 4 bases from V and 6 bases from J, with 9 bases in between. The CDR3 has 12 amino acids.

The rearrangement uses TRBV2 and TRBJ1-1; tentatively, D is TRBD1 (6 bases). Germline CDR1 is SNHLY and CDR2 is FYNNEI. The CDR3 extends over 12 amino acids. V lost 9 bases and J lost 6, with 14 bases in between. CDR3: CASWEGGSEAFF. The CDR3 nucleotides are TGTGCCAGTTGGGAAGGGGGTTCTGAAGCTTTCTTT.

In regard to this clonotype: This may be a read error: a much more frequent sequence differs by one nucleotide. The CDR3 loop is CASSLGGQMQSYEQYF. CDR3 DNA sequence: TGTGCCAGCAGCTTGGGGGGACAGATGCAATCCTACGAGCAGTACTTC. The chain recombines TRBV5-4 with TRBJ2-7, with 7 bases identical to TRBD1. Germline-derived CDR1 and CDR2 are SGHNT and YYREEE (reference sequence). The ends lost 0 bases at V and 1 base at J; junction bases unmatched: 7. This CDR3 is built from 16 residues.

As DNA, the CDR3 is TGTGCCGGCAGCCCAGGACAGGGGAACTATGGCTACACCTTC. Its protein is CAGSPGQGNYGYTF. The V and J genes are TRBV10-3 and TRBJ1-2; 9 bases are a match to TRBD1. V was clipped by 11 bases and J by 2 bases; unmatched bases: 9. This CDR3 is built from 14 residues. Germline V lookup: CDR1 ENHRY, CDR2 SYGVKD.

This clonotype showed up just a few times. V is TRBV20-1 and J is TRBJ1-4; unclear D gene. CDR3 length equals 16 residues. The germline V gene has CDR1 DFQATT and CDR2 SNEGSKA (reference sequence). V lost 5 bases to trimming and J lost 8 bases, with 24 bases between them. This CDR3 reads CSAGTGTAENWEKLFF. DNA for the CDR3: TGCAGTGCTGGTACGGGAACAGCTGAGAATTGGGAAAAACTGTTTTTT.

This clonotype appeared a few times. This chain links TRBV11-2 with TRBJ1-3; 7 bases are shared with TRBD1. Germline CDR1 is SGHAT and CDR2 is FQNNGV. V shed 5 bases, J shed 6 bases, and the junction held 10 bases outside the gene matches. The CDR3 runs to 15 residues. For the CDR3, the DNA is TGTGCCAGCAGCCCAAGTAGGGACAGTAAAAACACCATATATTTT. This sequence encodes CASSPSRDSKNTIYF.

This clonotype was picked up many times. The J gene is TRBJ2-1, the V gene TRBV2; TRBD2 matches 14 bases. The CDR3 contains 18 residues. The V segment lost 7 bases and the J segment 3 bases; nucleotides outside the gene matches: 11. Per the germline V gene, CDR1 is SNHLY and CDR2 is FYNNEI. The CDR3 nucleotides read TGTGCCAGCAAATCCCCGGGACTAGCGGGAGCTCTCTACAATGAGCAGTTCTTC. Its translation: CASKSPGLAGALYNEQFF.

This clonotype was observed a handful of times. This sequence joins TRBV2 and TRBJ2-7; 7 bases are a match to TRBD1. Germline V lookup: CDR1 SNHLY, CDR2 FYNNEI. The CDR3 runs 14 residues. Trimming cost V 5 bases and J 0 bases; bases outside gene matches: 4. Written as DNA, the CDR3 is TGTGCCAGCAGTTCCGGGACAGTCTCCTACGAGCAGTACTTC. This sequence encodes CASSSGTVSYEQYF.

This clonotype was counted at least ten times. The V and J genes are TRBV20-1 and TRBJ2-7; perhaps TRBD1 as D (5 bases). CDR1 is DFQATT, CDR2 SNEGSKA, per germline (reference sequence). V dropped 0 bases and J dropped 1 base, with 13 bases sitting between them. CDR3 length equals 15 residues. The CDR3 protein is CSARDSLRASYEQYF. As DNA, the CDR3 is TGCAGTGCTAGAGATTCTCTCAGGGCATCCTACGAGCAGTACTTC.

The DNA of the CDR3 is TGTGCCACCAGTGACCCAGGGACTATCATCTCCTACAATGAGCAGTTCTTC. Its protein product is CATSDPGTIISYNEQFF. The chain uses TRBV24-1 and TRBJ2-1, with 7 bases matching TRBD2. J was trimmed by 0 bases and V by 4 bases; bases with no gene match: 8. CDR3 length: 17 amino acids. Germline V lookup: CDR1 KGHDR, CDR2 SFDVKD.

The chain recombines TRBV9 with TRBJ2-1, with D hard to call. This CDR3 comprises 14 residues. V was cut by 4 bases and J by 1 base, with 9 bases left in between. Germline V CDR1 and CDR2: SGDLS, YYNGEE. The CDR3 nucleotides are TGTGCCAGCAGCTCGAGCGCTTCCTACAATGAGCAGTTCTTC. This codes for CASSSSASYNEQFF.

This clonotype has a count of ten or more. The chain links TRBV12-3 or TRBV12-4 to TRBJ2-5; no definite D call. Trimming left V 4 bases short and J 6 bases short, with 15 bases between. This CDR3 spans 14 amino acids. The DNA of the CDR3 is TGTGCCAGCAGTTCGACCAGCTTGGGAAAGACCCAGTACTTC. Protein: CASSSTSLGKTQYF.

On this clonotype: A clone one base away is much larger, so this may be a read error. The chain couples TRBV5-1 to TRBJ2-3, with TRBD1 matching 7 bases. The CDR3 totals 14 residues. The germline V gene has CDR1 SGHRS and CDR2 YFSETQ. The CDR3 DNA sequence: TGCGCCAGCAGCTGGGGACAGAGCAGAGATACGCAGTATTTT. Translation gives CASSWGQSRDTQYF.

In this sample, this clonotype turned up many times. This rearrangement joins TRBV7-9 to TRBJ1-2; D possibly corresponds to TRBD1 (6 bases). The length of the CDR3 is 14 residues. The ends were cut back, 3 bases at V and 7 bases at J, with 15 bases in the middle. Germline CDR1 and CDR2: SEHNR and FQNEAQ (reference sequence). The CDR3 loop is CASSFRTARTGYTF. The CDR3 nucleotides read TGTGCCAGCAGCTTTCGGACAGCGAGGACTGGCTACACCTTC.

Concerning this clonotype itself: One end of the junction fails to match germline, which may point to a read error. This chain connects TRBV5-6 to TRBJ2-5; 13 nucleotides match TRBD2. Germline lookup yields CDR1 SGHDT and CDR2 YYEEEE. The length of the CDR3 is 13 residues. The CDR3 nucleotides read TGTGCCTGGAGTGGACTAGCGGGAGAGGCCCAGTACTTC. This codes for CAWSGLAGEAQYF. Using reference TRBV5-6 and TRBJ2-5 for the parts outside the CDR3, the full variable domain is DAGVTQSPTHLIKTRGQQVTLRCSPKSGHDTVSWYQQALGQGPQFIFQYYEEEERQRGNFPDRFSGHQFPNYSSELNVNALLLGDSALYLCAWSGLAGEAQYFGPGTRLLVL.

This clonotype was seen repeatedly, ten times or more. The chain couples TRBV7-9 to TRBJ1-4, with D possibly TRBD1 on 6 matching bases. Germline CDR1 is SEHNR and CDR2 is FQNEAQ (reference sequence). This CDR3 is 15 amino acids long. Trimming removed 5 bases at V and 1 base at J, with 11 bases between. This CDR3 reads CASSLQGLTNEKLFF. For the CDR3, the DNA is TGTGCCAGCAGCCTACAGGGCTTAACTAATGAAAAACTGTTTTTT.

The rearrangement uses TRBV5-1 and TRBJ1-1; D not resolved. CDR1 is SGHRS and CDR2 is YFSETQ in the germline V gene. V was cut by 4 bases and J by 3 bases, with 16 bases left in between. This CDR3 is 15 amino acids long. CDR3 in amino acids: CASSPQGPWDTEAFF. In DNA, the CDR3 is TGCGCCAGCAGCCCTCAAGGACCGTGGGACACTGAAGCTTTCTTT.

This clonotype was picked up a small number of times. This sequence joins TRBV4-2 and TRBJ2-3; the D gene is possibly TRBD2 (6 bases). V lost 5 bases, J lost 2 bases, and 17 bases lay in between. The CDR3 runs 16 residues. Germline V gene sequence: CDR1 LGHNA, CDR2 YNFKEQ. CDR3 loop: CASSDGTWRATDTQYF. Here the CDR3 DNA reads TGTGCCAGCAGCGACGGGACTTGGAGAGCCACAGATACGCAGTATTTT.

The gene calls are TRBV6-1 and TRBJ1-3; D gene uncertain. V was shortened by 1 base and J by 4 bases, with 11 bases between the two germline ends. The germline V gene encodes CDR1 MNHNS and CDR2 SASEGT. The CDR3 consists of 15 residues. In DNA, the CDR3 is TGTGCCAGCAGTGAAGGAAGGGTGGGAGGAAACACCATATATTTT. The encoded protein is CASSEGRVGGNTIYF.

The chain is built from TRBV3-1 and TRBJ2-7; D unresolved. V lost 4 bases and J lost 4, with 14 bases in between. The CDR3 contains 14 residues. CDR1 LGHDT and CDR2 YNNKEL come from the germline V gene (reference sequence). In nucleotides, the CDR3 is TGTGCCAGCAGCCCCGCTCTGGGTGGATACGAGCAGTACTTC. Translating gives CASSPALGGYEQYF.

V and J are TRBV7-8 and TRBJ2-7; 8 bases match TRBD2. This CDR3 is 15 amino acids long. V lost 5 bases to trimming and J lost 3 bases; unmatched junction nucleotides: 9. Germline assignment: CDR1 SGHVS and CDR2 FQNEAQ. This chain's CDR3 is CASSPLLAGNYEQYF. Written as DNA, the CDR3 is TGTGCCAGCAGCCCACTCTTAGCGGGGAACTACGAGCAGTACTTC.